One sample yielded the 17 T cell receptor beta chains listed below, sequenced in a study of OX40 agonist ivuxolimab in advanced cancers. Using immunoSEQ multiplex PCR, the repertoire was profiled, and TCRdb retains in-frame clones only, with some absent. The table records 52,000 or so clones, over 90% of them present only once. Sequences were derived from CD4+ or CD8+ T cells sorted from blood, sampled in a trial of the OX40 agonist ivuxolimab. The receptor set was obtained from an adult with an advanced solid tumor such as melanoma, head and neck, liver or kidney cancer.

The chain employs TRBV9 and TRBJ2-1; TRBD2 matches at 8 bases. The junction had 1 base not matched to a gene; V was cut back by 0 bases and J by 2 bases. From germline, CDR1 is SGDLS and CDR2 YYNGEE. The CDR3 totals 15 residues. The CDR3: CASSVAAGAYNEQFF. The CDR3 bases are TGTGCCAGCAGCGTAGCAGCGGGAGCCTACAATGAGCAGTTCTTC. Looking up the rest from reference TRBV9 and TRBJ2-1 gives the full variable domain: DSGVTQTPKHLITATGQRVTLRCSPRSGDLSVYWYQQSLDQGLQFLIQYYNGEERAKGNILERFSAQQFPDLHSELNLSSLELGDSALYFCASSVAAGAYNEQFFGPGTRLTVL.

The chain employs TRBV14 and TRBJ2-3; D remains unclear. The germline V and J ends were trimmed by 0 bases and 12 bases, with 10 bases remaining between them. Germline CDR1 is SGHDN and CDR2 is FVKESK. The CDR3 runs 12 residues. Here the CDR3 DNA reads TGTGCCAGCAGCCAAGATGGGGTAGACCAGTATTTT. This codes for CASSQDGVDQYF.

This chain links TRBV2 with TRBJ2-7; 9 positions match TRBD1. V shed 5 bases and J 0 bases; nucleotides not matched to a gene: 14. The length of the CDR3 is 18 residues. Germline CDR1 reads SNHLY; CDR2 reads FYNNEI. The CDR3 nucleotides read TGTGCCAGCAGTTGGACAGGGGCGAGTACTAGTGGCTCCTACGAGCAGTACTTC. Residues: CASSWTGASTSGSYEQYF.

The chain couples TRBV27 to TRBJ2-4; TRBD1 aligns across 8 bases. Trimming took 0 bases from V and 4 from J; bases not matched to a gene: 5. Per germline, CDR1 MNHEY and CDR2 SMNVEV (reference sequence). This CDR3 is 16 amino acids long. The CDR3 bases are TGTGCCAGCAGTTTATCCCGACAGGGGAGGAAAAACATTCAGTACTTC. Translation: CASSLSRQGRKNIQYF.

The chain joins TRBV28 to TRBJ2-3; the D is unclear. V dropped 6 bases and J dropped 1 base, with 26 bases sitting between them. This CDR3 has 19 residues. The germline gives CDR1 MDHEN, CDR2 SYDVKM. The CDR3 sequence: CASSTFTLKSEWGTDTQYF. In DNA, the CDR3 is TGTGCCAGCAGCACCTTCACATTGAAGAGCGAATGGGGCACAGATACGCAGTATTTT. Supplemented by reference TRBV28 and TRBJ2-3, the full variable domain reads DVKVTQSSRYLVKRTGEKVFLECVQDMDHENMFWYRQDPGLGLRLIYFSYDVKMKEKGDIPEGYSVSREKKERFSLILESASTNQTSMYLCASSTFTLKSEWGTDTQYFGPGTRLTVL.

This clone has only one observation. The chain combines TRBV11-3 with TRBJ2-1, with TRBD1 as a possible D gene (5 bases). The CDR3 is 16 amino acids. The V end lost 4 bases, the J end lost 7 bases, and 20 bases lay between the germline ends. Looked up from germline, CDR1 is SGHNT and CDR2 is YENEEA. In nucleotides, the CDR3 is TGTGCCAGCAGCTCCCCCGTAGGGGTGCGGTCTAATGAGCAGTTCTTC. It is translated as CASSSPVGVRSNEQFF.

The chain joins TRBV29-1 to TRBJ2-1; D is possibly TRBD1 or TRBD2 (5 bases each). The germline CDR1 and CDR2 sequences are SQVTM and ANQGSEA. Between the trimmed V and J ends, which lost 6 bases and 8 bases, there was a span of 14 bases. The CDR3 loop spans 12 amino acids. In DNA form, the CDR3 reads TGCAGCGTGGCGCCTATGGGGGATGAGCAGTTCTTC. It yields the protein CSVAPMGDEQFF.

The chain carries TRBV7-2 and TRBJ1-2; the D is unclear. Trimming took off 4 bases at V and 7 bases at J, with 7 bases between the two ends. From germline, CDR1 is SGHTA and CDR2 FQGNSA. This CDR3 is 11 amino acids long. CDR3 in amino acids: CASSSLIGYTF. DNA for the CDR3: TGTGCCAGCAGCTCTCTCATTGGCTACACCTTC.

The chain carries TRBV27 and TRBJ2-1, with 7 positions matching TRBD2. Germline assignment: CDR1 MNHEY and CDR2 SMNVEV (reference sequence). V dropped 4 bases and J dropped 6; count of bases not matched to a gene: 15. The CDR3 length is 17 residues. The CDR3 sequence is CASSSLVGDWEGNEQFF. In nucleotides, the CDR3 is TGTGCCAGCAGTTCCCTTGTGGGGGACTGGGAGGGCAATGAGCAGTTCTTC.

The CDR3 nucleotides are TGCGCCAGCAGCTTGGTAGCGGGACTCATTTCCTACGAGCAGTACTTC. Its protein product is CASSLVAGLISYEQYF. The genes are TRBV5-1 and TRBJ2-7, with 8 positions matching TRBD2. The CDR3 covers 16 residues. In germline, CDR1 is SGHRS, CDR2 YFSETQ. Trimming took 0 bases from V and 1 from J; bases not matched to a gene: 6.

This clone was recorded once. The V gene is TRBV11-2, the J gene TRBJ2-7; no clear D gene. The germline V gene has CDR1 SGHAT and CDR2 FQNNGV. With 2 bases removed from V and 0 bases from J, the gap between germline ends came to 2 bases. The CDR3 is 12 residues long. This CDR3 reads CASSLPSYEQYF. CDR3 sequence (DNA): TGTGCCAGCAGCTTACCCTCCTACGAGCAGTACTTC. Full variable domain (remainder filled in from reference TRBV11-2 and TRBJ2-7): EAGVAQSPRYKIIEKRQSVAFWCNPISGHATLYWYQQILGQGPKLLIQFQNNGVVDDSQLPKDRFSAERLKGVDSTLKIQPAKLEDSAVYLCASSLPSYEQYFGPGTRLTVT.

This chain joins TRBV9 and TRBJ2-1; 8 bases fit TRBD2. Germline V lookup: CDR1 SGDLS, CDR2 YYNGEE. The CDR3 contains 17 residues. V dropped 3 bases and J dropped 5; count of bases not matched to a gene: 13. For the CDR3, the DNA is TGTGCCAGCAGCGCCGGTGGCGGTAGCGGGGTTCACAATGAGCAGTTCTTC. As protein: CASSAGGGSGVHNEQFF.

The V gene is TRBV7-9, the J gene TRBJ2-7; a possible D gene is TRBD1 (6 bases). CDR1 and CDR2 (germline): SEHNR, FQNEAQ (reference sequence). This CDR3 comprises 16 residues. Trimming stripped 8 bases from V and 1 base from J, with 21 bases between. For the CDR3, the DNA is TGTGCCAGCGGACCAATTACAGGGTTGGGATCCTACGAGCAGTACTTC. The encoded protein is CASGPITGLGSYEQYF.

This CDR3 reads CASSQYSLPGQGAGNTIYF. The CDR3 DNA is TGTGCCAGCAGCCAATATTCTCTCCCGGGACAAGGGGCTGGAAACACCATATATTTT. The chain has TRBV16 and TRBJ1-3, with a weak D call TRBD1 (6 bases). V lost 1 base to trimming and J lost 2 bases, with 21 bases between them. CDR3 size: 19 residues. CDR1 KGHSY and CDR2 FQNENV come from the germline V gene.

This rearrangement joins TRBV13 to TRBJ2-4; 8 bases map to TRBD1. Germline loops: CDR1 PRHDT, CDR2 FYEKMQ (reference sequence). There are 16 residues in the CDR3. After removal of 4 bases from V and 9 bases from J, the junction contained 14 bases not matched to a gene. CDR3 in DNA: TGTGCCAGCAGCTCCTTAGGACAGGGCCAGGGTGGCATTCAGTACTTC. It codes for CASSSLGQGQGGIQYF.

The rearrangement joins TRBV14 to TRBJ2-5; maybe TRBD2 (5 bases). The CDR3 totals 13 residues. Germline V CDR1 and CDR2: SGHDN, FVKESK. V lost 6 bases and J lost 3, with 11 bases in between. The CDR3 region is CASRHDGEETQYF. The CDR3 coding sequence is TGTGCCAGCAGACATGACGGGGAAGAGACCCAGTACTTC.

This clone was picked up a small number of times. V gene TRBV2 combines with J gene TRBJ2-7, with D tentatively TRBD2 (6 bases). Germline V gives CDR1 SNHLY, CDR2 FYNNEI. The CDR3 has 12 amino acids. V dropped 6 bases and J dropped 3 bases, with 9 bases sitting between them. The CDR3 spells CASRIGSYEQYF. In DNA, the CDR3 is TGTGCCAGCAGGATCGGGAGCTACGAGCAGTACTTC.